Listed here are 23 T cell receptor beta chains from one sample, sequenced in a study of blood T cell repertoires in COVID-19 (dated by TCRdb to 2019 to 2021). The method was the immunoSEQ multiplex PCR assay. The clones in this table, taken by TCRdb from immuneACCESS, are in-frame only. Not every clone is retained; where verified, under half of the shortfall comes from an unresolved V gene, and the cause of the rest is unknown. In this sample the table shows about 150,000 clones, approximately 90% of which occur a single time. Together, the top ten hold around 15% of the sample. Sequenced input: peripheral blood. The receptors come from a man aged 18 to 30 with COVID-19, enrolled during active disease.

Only one count was recorded for this clone. The chain is built from TRBV6-5 and TRBJ2-3, with D possibly TRBD1 on 6 matching bases. Germline CDR1 reads MNHEY; CDR2 reads SVGAGI. This CDR3 has 13 residues. With 11 bases removed from V and 1 base from J, the gap between germline ends came to 13 bases. The CDR3 reads CAGRTAGTDTQYF. CDR3 in DNA: TGTGCCGGAAGGACAGCCGGCACAGATACGCAGTATTTT.

The rearrangement links TRBV2 to TRBJ2-7; no definite D call. V lost 4 bases and J 1 base, leaving 5 bases between the germline ends. The CDR3 covers 12 residues. Germline V gene lookup returns CDR1 SNHLY and CDR2 FYNNEI. The chain's CDR3 is CASSAVSYEQYF. The DNA for the CDR3 is TGTGCCAGCAGTGCTGTTTCCTACGAGCAGTACTTC.

V and J are TRBV7-9 and TRBJ2-7, with 7 bases identical to TRBD1. Losses at the gene ends were 5 bases for V and 0 bases for J; bases not matched to a gene: 7. This CDR3 is built from 15 residues. In germline, CDR1 is SEHNR, CDR2 FQNEAQ (reference sequence). The CDR3 region has the DNA TGTGCCAGCAGCCCGACAGGGCTCTACTCCTACGAGCAGTACTTC. Protein: CASSPTGLYSYEQYF.

The CDR3 region has the DNA TGCGCCAGCAGTGAGTTCCCGGGAGGATGGGACACCGGGGAGCTGTTTTTT. Translation: CASSEFPGGWDTGELFF. The gene calls are TRBV10-1 and TRBJ2-2; 7 bases agree with TRBD2. This CDR3 has 17 residues. Germline CDR1 and CDR2: WNHNN and SYGVQD (reference sequence). The ends lost 1 base at V and 3 bases at J; junction bases unmatched: 8.

The V call is TRBV30, the J call TRBJ1-6, with D possibly matching TRBD1 (5 bases). Trimming took off 8 bases at V and 1 base at J, with 9 bases between the two ends. The length of the CDR3 is 13 residues. CDR1 and CDR2 from the germline V gene are GTSNPN and SVGIG (reference sequence). CDR3 loop: CAVRGSYNSPLHF. In nucleotides, the CDR3 is TGTGCCGTCCGGGGGTCCTATAATTCACCCCTCCACTTT.

The chain uses TRBV13 and TRBJ2-3; possible D gene TRBD2, 6 bases. The CDR3 spans 15 residues. Trimming cost V 4 bases and J 6 bases, with 17 bases left between them. Germline CDR1 and CDR2: PRHDT and FYEKMQ (reference sequence). CDR3 loop: CASSSRLDGRDTQYF. The CDR3, as DNA: TGTGCCAGCAGCTCCCGACTAGATGGGCGGGATACGCAGTATTTT.

V and J are TRBV27 and TRBJ2-5, with 8 nucleotides matching TRBD2. Germline V gives CDR1 MNHEY, CDR2 SMNVEV (reference sequence). The V segment lost 2 bases and the J segment 1 base; nucleotides outside the gene matches: 3. CDR3 length: 15 residues. The CDR3 DNA sequence: TGTGCCAGCAGTTTACTAGCGGGCCTCCAAGAGACCCAGTACTTC. The encoded protein is CASSLLAGLQETQYF.

The CDR3 bases are TGTGCCAGCAGTGCCCAGCGGGAGGGCCTGGAGACCCAGTACTTC. It encodes CASSAQREGLETQYF. The rearrangement links TRBV27 to TRBJ2-5; 10 bases match TRBD2. In germline, CDR1 is MNHEY, CDR2 SMNVEV (reference sequence). V shed 5 bases, J shed 5 bases, and the junction held 8 bases outside the gene matches. CDR3 length: 15 residues.

The chain links TRBV9 to TRBJ2-1, with D tentatively TRBD2 (6 bases). Germline-derived CDR1 and CDR2 are SGDLS and YYNGEE. The CDR3 is made up of 16 amino acids. V lost 0 bases and J 2 bases, leaving 12 bases between the germline ends. The CDR3 DNA reads TGTGCCAGCAGCGTAGTGGTGGGAGGAACCTACAATGAGCAGTTCTTC. It specifies CASSVVVGGTYNEQFF.

Comment on this clone: Compared with germline, one end of the junction differs, possibly owing to a read error. The chain uses TRBV3-1 (or the pseudogene TRBV3-2) and TRBJ1-2, with D perhaps matching TRBD1 (5 bases). The CDR3 is made up of 13 amino acids. Germline V gene sequence: CDR1 LGHDT, CDR2 YNNKEL (reference sequence). CDR3 in amino acids: CASSQSAGGATNF. CDR3 coding DNA: TGTGCCAGCAGCCAATCCGCGGGAGGGGCGACGAACTTC.

V and J are TRBV28 and TRBJ2-3; 12 bases match TRBD2. This CDR3 has 20 amino acids. CDR1 and CDR2 from the germline V gene are MDHEN and SYDVKM. V lost 3 bases and J lost 1; bases outside the gene matches: 14. CDR3 protein: CASSFPRLGLAGGGTDTQYF. The DNA of the CDR3 is TGTGCCAGCAGTTTCCCCCGCCTAGGGCTAGCGGGGGGGGGCACAGATACGCAGTATTTT. Full variable domain (rest looked up from reference TRBV28 and TRBJ2-3): DVKVTQSSRYLVKRTGEKVFLECVQDMDHENMFWYRQDPGLGLRLIYFSYDVKMKEKGDIPEGYSVSREKKERFSLILESASTNQTSMYLCASSFPRLGLAGGGTDTQYFGPGTRLTVL.

The V gene is TRBV7-2, the J gene TRBJ2-7; D is perhaps TRBD2 (5 bases). CDR3 size: 16 residues. Germline loops: CDR1 SGHTA, CDR2 FQGNSA. The germline V and J ends were trimmed by 2 bases and 4 bases, with 18 bases remaining between them. CDR3 coding DNA: TGTGCCAGCAGCTTAATCGCCGGGATGGGTTCTTACGAGCAGTACTTC. This encodes CASSLIAGMGSYEQYF. Full variable domain (remainder filled in from reference TRBV7-2 and TRBJ2-7): GAGVSQSPSNKVTEKGKDVELRCDPISGHTALYWYRQSLGQGLEFLIYFQGNSAPDKSGLPSDRFSAERTGGSVSTLTIQRTQQEDSAVYLCASSLIAGMGSYEQYFGPGTRLTVT.

The chain links TRBV11-3 to TRBJ2-3; perhaps TRBD1 as D (6 bases). V was shortened by 3 bases and J by 4 bases, with 14 bases between the two germline ends. Germline values: CDR1 SGHNT, CDR2 YENEEA. This CDR3 is 15 amino acids long. The CDR3, as DNA: TGTGCCAGCAGCTTGAGTGGGGGCATCGCAGATACGCAGTATTTT. Translation: CASSLSGGIADTQYF.

In DNA form, the CDR3 reads TGTGCCAGCAGCTTGGGCCAGTTCACTGAAGCTTTCTTT. Its translation: CASSLGQFTEAFF. V gene TRBV5-4 combines with J gene TRBJ1-1; D gene unclear. With 0 bases removed from V and 4 bases from J, the gap between germline ends came to 7 bases. Germline CDR1 is SGHNT and CDR2 is YYREEE (reference sequence). This CDR3 contains 13 residues.

The chain uses TRBV11-2 and TRBJ2-1; TRBD2 matches at 7 bases. Germline CDR1 is SGHAT and CDR2 is FQNNGV. V trimming: 5 bases; J trimming: 10 bases; junction bases outside the gene matches: 11. This CDR3 comprises 14 residues. CDR3 in amino acids: CASSQGPGGEEQFF. The CDR3 coding sequence is TGTGCCAGCAGCCAGGGCCCGGGGGGTGAGGAGCAGTTCTTC.

The rearrangement uses TRBV7-9 and TRBJ2-1; TRBD1 agrees at 8 bases. CDR3 length: 15 amino acids. The junction had 7 bases not matched to a gene; V was cut back by 5 bases and J by 4 bases. The germline V gene has CDR1 SEHNR and CDR2 FQNEAQ (reference sequence). The CDR3 here is CASSPDRVGYNEQFF. DNA for the CDR3: TGTGCCAGCAGCCCGGACAGGGTAGGATACAATGAGCAGTTCTTC.

This rearrangement joins TRBV7-3 to TRBJ2-2; D remains unclear. CDR1 SGHTA and CDR2 FQGTGA come from the germline V gene. Trimming took off 2 bases at V and 2 bases at J, with 12 bases between the two ends. The CDR3 covers 16 residues. The CDR3 sequence is CASSLVAGANTGELFF. CDR3 in DNA: TGTGCCAGCAGCTTAGTGGCAGGCGCCAACACCGGGGAGCTGTTTTTT.

This chain links TRBV11-2 with TRBJ2-7; TRBD2 aligns across 7 bases. The germline V gene encodes CDR1 SGHAT and CDR2 FQNNGV. Trimming at V came to 0 bases and at J to 4 bases, leaving 6 bases not matched to a gene. The CDR3 consists of 15 residues. This CDR3 is CASSLDQAGRYEQYF. Written as DNA, the CDR3 is TGTGCCAGCAGCTTAGATCAAGCGGGAAGATACGAGCAGTACTTC.

The chain couples TRBV3-1 (or the pseudogene TRBV3-2) to TRBJ2-7, with TRBD1 matching 7 bases. The V gene end was trimmed by 5 bases and the J gene end by 1 base; junction bases not matched to a gene: 5. CDR3 length: 14 amino acids. Per germline, CDR1 LGHDT and CDR2 YNNKEL (reference sequence). The CDR3 is CASSYRQGSYEQYF. The CDR3, as DNA: TGTGCCAGCAGCTATCGACAGGGATCCTACGAGCAGTACTTC.

This chain uses TRBV5-5 with TRBJ2-7, with TRBD1 as a possible D gene (6 bases). V dropped 2 bases and J dropped 4 bases, with 10 bases sitting between them. Germline V gene sequence: CDR1 SGHKS, CDR2 YYEKEE (reference sequence). CDR3 length equals 13 residues. The CDR3 DNA follows: TGTGCCAGCAGCTTACAGGGTGCTTACGAGCAGTACTTC. It encodes CASSLQGAYEQYF.

This chain uses TRBV6-2 or TRBV6-3 with TRBJ2-7; D call uncertain. The V end lost 0 bases, the J end lost 0 bases, and 15 bases lay between the germline ends. CDR3 length: 17 amino acids. Germline V gene sequence: CDR1 MNHEY, CDR2 SVGEGT. CDR3 nucleotide sequence: TGTGCCAGCAGTTACTCCCCCCTAGTAGGAATCTCCTACGAGCAGTACTTC. This codes for CASSYSPLVGISYEQYF.

The chain joins TRBV2 to TRBJ2-7; 9 bases are a match to TRBD1. This CDR3 has 13 amino acids. V trimming: 7 bases; J trimming: 3 bases; junction bases outside the gene matches: 4. CDR1 is SNHLY, CDR2 FYNNEI, per germline. The CDR3 here is CASIGQGSYEQYF. The CDR3, as DNA: TGTGCCAGCATCGGACAGGGGAGCTACGAGCAGTACTTC.

The CDR3 bases are TGTGCCAGCAGTTCCCGGGGGACCGACACCACAGATACGCAGTATTTT. Amino acid sequence: CASSSRGTDTTDTQYF. This chain joins TRBV28 and TRBJ2-3; possible D gene TRBD2, 6 bases. The V end lost 4 bases, the J end lost 2 bases, and 16 bases lay between the germline ends. The CDR3 is made up of 16 amino acids. Per germline, CDR1 MDHEN and CDR2 SYDVKM.